This T cell receptor beta chain was documented in a study of blood T cell repertoires in COVID-19 (dated by TCRdb to about 2020). About the full investigation: Collaborator samples came from the United States, Italy and Spain and covered acute and convalescent phases of COVID-19. The prospective study material was composed of cDNA or gDNA derived from T cells, B-cell-depleted T cells, or PBMCs. The dataset comprised deeply sampled blood TCRbeta repertoires from subjects exposed to, actively infected with, or recovered from COVID-19. The sample metadata nearly always contained a de-identified subject ID, COVID-19 status, age in years and sex. The repertoires were released in a freely available public database intended as a resource for research on the immune response to SARS-CoV-2. The samples were drawn from the first 160 participants of the ongoing ImmuneRACE study and from 950 to 1,500 subjects provided by 6 global collaborators. HLA class I and class II types, where available, came from metadata supplied by the sample provider rather than from assay-based typing.

In Seattle, one collaborating source enrolled patients while the infection was active and tracked those patients longitudinally over the course of disease. The collaborating institutions used their own protocols to collect whole blood in K2EDTA tubes. For TCRbeta analysis, collaborators shipped samples in one of three forms: frozen whole blood, isolated PBMCs, or DNA extracted from either of those sample types. The investigation overall reported the following: The quantity of clinical and demographic metadata differed by source and by participant and was supplied without curation.

On this clone: Its antigen remains undetermined. There are no base qualities to consult, and no much larger clone falls within one base.

The immunoSEQ Assay, a bias-controlled multiplex PCR, was used to amplify TCRbeta CDR3 regions from genomic DNA. The authors processed their data as follows. The number of nucleated cells in each sample was estimated by amplification of reference gene primers within the assay. Sequence reads were collapsed and filtered to measure the absolute abundance of every unique TCRbeta CDR3 rearrangement. For each sample, productive Simpson clonality was calculated as the square root of Simpson's diversity index across productive rearrangements. The source is immuneACCESS, and TCRdb retained only in-frame sequences with V and J called. Part of the clones is not carried over; for the studies checked, unresolved V genes explain less than half of this, and the remainder is unexplained. V, J and clone size derive from that table, while D and trimming were established from the DNA sequence. The sample table contains 380,000 or so clones; only one count was recorded for 75% to 90% of them. In total, the top ten clones hold around 7.5% of the sample.

The CDR3 contains 14 residues, cysteine and phenylalanine counted. The read is trimmed to its CDR3 DNA, 42 bases read in frame from base 1. Looking up the germline V gene yields CDR1 MNHEY and CDR2 SVGAGI. Compared with germline, V lacks 6 bases and J lacks 1 base; bases without a gene match: 4. Sequencing used peripheral blood. The clonotype was recovered from an older woman with COVID-19, enrolled during active disease. The rearrangement joined TRBV6-5 to TRBJ1-1; 8 central bases correspond to TRBD1. The DNA sequence is TGTGCCAGCAGAAGGGACAGGTCGAACACTGAAGCTTTCTTT. The resulting protein is CASRRDRSNTEAFF.